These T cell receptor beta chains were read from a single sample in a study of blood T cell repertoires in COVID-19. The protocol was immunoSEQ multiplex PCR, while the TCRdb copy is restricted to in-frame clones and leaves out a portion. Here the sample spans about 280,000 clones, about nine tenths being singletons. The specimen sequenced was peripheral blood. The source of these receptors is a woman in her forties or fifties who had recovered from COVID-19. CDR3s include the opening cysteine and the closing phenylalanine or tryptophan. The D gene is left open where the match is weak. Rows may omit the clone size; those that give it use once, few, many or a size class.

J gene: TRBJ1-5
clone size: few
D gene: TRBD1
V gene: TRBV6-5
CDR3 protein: CASSPGQRVHQPQHF
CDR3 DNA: TGTGCCAGCAGTCCGGGACAGCGGGTCCATCAGCCCCAGCATTTT

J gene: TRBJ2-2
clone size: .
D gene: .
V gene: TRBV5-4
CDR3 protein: CASSLVSTGELFF
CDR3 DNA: TGTGCCAGCAGCTTGGTTAGCACCGGGGAGCTGTTTTTT

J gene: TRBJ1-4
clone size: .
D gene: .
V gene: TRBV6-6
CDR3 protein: CASSYSRVEKLFF
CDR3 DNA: TGTGCCAGCAGTTACTCGCGCGTTGAAAAACTGTTTTTT

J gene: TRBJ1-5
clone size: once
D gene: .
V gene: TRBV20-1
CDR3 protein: CSASTSIQGNQPQHF
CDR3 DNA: TGCAGTGCTAGTACAAGCATCCAGGGCAATCAGCCCCAGCATTTT

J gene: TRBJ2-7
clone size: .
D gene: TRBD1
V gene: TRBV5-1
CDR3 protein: CASSFMGQAYEQYF
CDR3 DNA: TGCGCCAGCAGCTTTATGGGACAGGCCTACGAGCAGTACTTC

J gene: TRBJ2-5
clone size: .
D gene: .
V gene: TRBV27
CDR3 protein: CASSFGQNQETQYF
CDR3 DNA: TGTGCCAGCAGTTTTGGGCAGAACCAAGAGACCCAGTACTTC

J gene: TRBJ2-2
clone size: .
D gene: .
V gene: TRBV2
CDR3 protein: CASGRNTGELFF
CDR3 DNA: TGTGCCTCCGGGAGGAACACCGGGGAGCTGTTTTTT

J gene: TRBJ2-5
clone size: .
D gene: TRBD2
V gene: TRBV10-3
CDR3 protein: CAISESSGGSETQYF
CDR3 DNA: TGTGCCATCAGTGAGAGTAGCGGGGGTTCGGAGACCCAGTACTTC

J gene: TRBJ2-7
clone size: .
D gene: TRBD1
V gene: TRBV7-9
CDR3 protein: CASSLGQGLVYEQYF
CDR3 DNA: TGTGCCAGCAGCTTAGGACAGGGTTTAGTATACGAGCAGTACTTC

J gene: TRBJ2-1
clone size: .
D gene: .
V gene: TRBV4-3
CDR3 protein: CASSQSFRETYNEQFF
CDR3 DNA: TGCGCCAGCAGCCAAAGTTTCCGGGAGACATACAATGAGCAGTTCTTC

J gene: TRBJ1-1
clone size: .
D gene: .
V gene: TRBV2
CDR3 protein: CASTLGGYAEAFF
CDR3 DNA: TGTGCCAGCACCCTAGGGGGATACGCTGAAGCTTTCTTT

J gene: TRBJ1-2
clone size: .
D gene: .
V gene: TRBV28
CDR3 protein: CASSLRGYGYTF
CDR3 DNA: TGTGCCAGCAGTTTACGGGGCTATGGCTACACCTTC

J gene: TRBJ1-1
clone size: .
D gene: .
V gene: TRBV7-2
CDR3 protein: CASTRGGDYDTEAFF
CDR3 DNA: TGTGCCAGCACCCGGGGAGGGGATTACGACACTGAAGCTTTCTTT